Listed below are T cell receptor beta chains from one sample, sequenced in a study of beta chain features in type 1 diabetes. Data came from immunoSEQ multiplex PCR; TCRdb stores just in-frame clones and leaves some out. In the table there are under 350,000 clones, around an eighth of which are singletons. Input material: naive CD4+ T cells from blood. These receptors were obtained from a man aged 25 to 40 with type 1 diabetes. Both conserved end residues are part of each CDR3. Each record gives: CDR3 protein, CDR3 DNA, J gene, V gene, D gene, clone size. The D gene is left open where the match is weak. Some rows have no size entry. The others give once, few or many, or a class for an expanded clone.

CSVWGGGQEYGYTF,TGCAGCGTTTGGGGAGGAGGGCAGGAATATGGCTACACCTTC,TRBJ1-2,TRBV29-1,.,few
CASSPRDSRNQPQHF,TGTGCCAGCTCACCCCGGGACAGCCGTAATCAGCCCCAGCATTTT,TRBJ1-5,TRBV18,TRBD1,.
CASSVWTGGQGNIQYF,TGTGCCAGCAGTGTTTGGACAGGGGGCCAAGGAAACATTCAGTACTTC,TRBJ2-4,TRBV2,TRBD1,.
CASSSTGLAGAETQYF,TGTGCCAGCAGTTCCACCGGACTAGCGGGAGCAGAGACCCAGTACTTC,TRBJ2-5,TRBV28,TRBD2,few
CASSEPGTYGYTF,TGTGCCAGCAGTGAACCAGGAACCTATGGCTACACCTTC,TRBJ1-2,TRBV6-1,.,few
CASQDSLGLAGRYNEQFF,TGTGCCAGCCAGGACAGTCTAGGACTAGCGGGAAGGTACAATGAGCAGTTCTTC,TRBJ2-1,TRBV19,TRBD2,.
CASGLHSTDTQYF,TGTGCCTCGGGACTGCACTCCACAGATACGCAGTATTTT,TRBJ2-3,TRBV30,.,.
CASRGPGLADYNEQFF,TGTGCCAGCAGGGGACCGGGACTAGCGGACTACAATGAGCAGTTCTTC,TRBJ2-1,TRBV5-4,TRBD2,.
CSVVSDRAYEQYF,TGCAGCGTAGTCTCGGACAGGGCCTACGAGCAGTACTTC,TRBJ2-7,TRBV29-1,TRBD1,few
CASSLPSGRSYNEQFF,TGTGCCAGCAGCTTACCTAGCGGCCGGTCCTACAATGAGCAGTTCTTC,TRBJ2-1,TRBV7-9,TRBD2,.
CASSGAPSNQPQHF,TGTGCCAGCAGCGGGGCTCCCAGCAATCAGCCCCAGCATTTT,TRBJ1-5,TRBV9,.,.
CASSHRDRTNYGYTF,TGTGCCAGCAGCCACCGGGACAGGACTAACTATGGCTACACCTTC,TRBJ1-2,TRBV5-6,TRBD1,few
CASSLEPAGLNYEQYF,TGCGCCAGCAGCTTGGAACCGGCAGGCCTCAACTACGAGCAGTACTTC,TRBJ2-7,TRBV5-1,.,.
CSVQMEVLPYEQYF,TGCAGCGTGCAGATGGAGGTACTCCCCTACGAGCAGTACTTC,TRBJ2-7,TRBV29-1,.,.
CASRYYSGAYNEQFF,TGTGCCAGCAGATATTACTCGGGAGCCTACAATGAGCAGTTCTTC,TRBJ2-1,TRBV7-9,.,.
CASSYKLAVAGTQYF,TGTGCCAGCAGTTACAAACTAGCGGTCGCCGGGACCCAGTACTTC,TRBJ2-5,TRBV6-5,TRBD2,few
CASSQVHTGELFF,TGTGCCAGCAGCCAGGTACACACCGGGGAGCTGTTTTTT,TRBJ2-2,TRBV7-3,.,.
CASSSVPGRGHGETQYF,TGTGCCAGCAGTTCTGTCCCGGGACGGGGACACGGGGAGACCCAGTACTTC,TRBJ2-5,TRBV28,.,few
CASSRQSSGNTIYF,TGTGCCAGCAGCCGACAGAGCTCTGGAAACACCATATATTTT,TRBJ1-3,TRBV9,.,few
CASSDSRLEEQFF,TGTGCCAGCAGCGACTCCCGACTAGAGGAGCAGTTCTTC,TRBJ2-1,TRBV4-2,.,.
CASSVGTSSTGDEQFF,TGCGCCAGCAGCGTAGGGACTAGCTCGACTGGGGATGAGCAGTTCTTC,TRBJ2-1,TRBV5-1,TRBD2,few
CASSRGPLDPEAFF,TGTGCCAGCAGCAGGGGGCCCCTCGACCCTGAAGCTTTCTTT,TRBJ1-1,TRBV6-6,TRBD1,few
CSVEVAQMNTEAFF,TGCAGCGTTGAGGTTGCTCAGATGAACACTGAAGCTTTCTTT,TRBJ1-1,TRBV29-1,.,.
CASSSEQGRNTEAFF,TGTGCCAGCAGCTCAGAACAGGGGAGGAACACTGAAGCTTTCTTT,TRBJ1-1,TRBV7-2,TRBD1,.
CASSLGGGSQETQYF,TGTGCCAGCAGCTTAGGGGGGGGTAGCCAAGAGACCCAGTACTTC,TRBJ2-5,TRBV7-2,TRBD2,.
CASSASSGNTIYF,TGTGCCAGCAGTGCTAGCTCTGGAAACACCATATATTTT,TRBJ1-3,TRBV27,.,.
CASNEQANTEAFF,TGTGCCAGCAACGAACAGGCGAACACTGAAGCTTTCTTT,TRBJ1-1,TRBV7-9,.,once
CASSPPQGNTGELFF,TGTGCCAGCAGTCCCCCACAGGGTAACACCGGGGAGCTGTTTTTT,TRBJ2-2,TRBV28,.,few
CASSEGQYNTEAFF,TGCGCCAGCAGTGAAGGACAGTATAACACTGAAGCTTTCTTT,TRBJ1-1,TRBV5-1,.,few
CASSSGTRKETQYF,TGTGCCAGCAGCTCCGGGACTAGAAAAGAGACCCAGTACTTC,TRBJ2-5,TRBV7-2,TRBD2,few
CASSLRLAADTGELFF,TGTGCCAGCAGCTTACGACTAGCGGCAGACACCGGGGAGCTGTTTTTT,TRBJ2-2,TRBV7-2,TRBD2,.
CATSRDREPGNEQFF,TGTGCCACCAGCAGAGATCGGGAGCCGGGGAATGAGCAGTTCTTC,TRBJ2-1,TRBV15,.,few
CAWSGTGLASSYNEQFF,TGTGCCTGGAGTGGAACGGGACTAGCGAGCTCCTACAATGAGCAGTTCTTC,TRBJ2-1,TRBV30,TRBD2,.
CASSPRATEQYF,TGCGCCAGCAGCCCGCGGGCCACCGAGCAGTACTTC,TRBJ2-7,TRBV5-1,.,.
CASSLAGPNNEQFF,TGCGCCAGCAGCTTGGCGGGTCCGAACAATGAGCAGTTCTTC,TRBJ2-1,TRBV5-1,.,.
CASSLTGEKLFF,TGTGCCAGCAGCTTGACGGGTGAAAAACTGTTTTTT,TRBJ1-4,TRBV7-8,.,few
CASSEREGVYEQYF,TGTGCCAGCAGTGAACGGGAAGGAGTCTACGAGCAGTACTTC,TRBJ2-7,TRBV6-1,.,once
CASSLGGDSEAFF,TGTGCCAGCAGCTTGGGGGGGGACAGTGAAGCTTTCTTT,TRBJ1-1,TRBV5-4,TRBD1,.